A single T cell receptor beta chain is shown here with its context. The data are from a study of control samples from healthy donors and cancer patients. Trimming pared 6 bases from V and 7 bases from J, leaving 13 bases between. The CDR3 consists of 13 residues. The germline V gene encodes CDR1 SNHLY and CDR2 FYNNEI. The assay was immunoSEQ multiplex PCR, and TCRdb's table has in-frame clones only and misses some. Of about 170,000 clones in the sample, 93% were seen once. The chain carries TRBV2 and TRBJ2-1, with D unresolved. Sequencing used blood. The receptor was derived from a woman in her fifties or sixties in good health. The CDR3: CASRPSPVNEQFF. The CDR3 bases are TGTGCCAGCAGACCATCCCCAGTAAATGAGCAGTTCTTC.